The rows below give T cell receptor beta chains drawn from one sample of a study of CD8+ T cells in alopecia areata. The table came from immunoSEQ multiplex PCR; TCRdb's copy has only in-frame clones and leaves some out. The table lists about 97,000 clones, around 45% of them singletons, with roughly 1.3% in the top ten. The sequenced sample was CD4+ T cells sorted from blood. These TCRs come from a human donor with alopecia areata. Each CDR3 is given without its conserved first and last residue. Fields, in order: V gene, clone size, CDR3 protein. The size entry is marked missing in some rows and otherwise reads once, few, many or a size class.

V: TRBV5-1
size: once
CDR3: ASSSTGDRETQY

V: TRBV2
size: few
CDR3: ASTRETQY

V: TRBV7-2
size: NA
CDR3: ASSTRTSGTYEQY

V: TRBV6-6
size: NA
CDR3: ASSYSGVGEQY

V: TRBV7-2
size: NA
CDR3: ASSLLGGEYEQY

V: TRBV2
size: few
CDR3: ASSAEGNQPQH

V: TRBV27
size: NA
CDR3: ASTPQRESSHEQF

V: TRBV29-1
size: NA
CDR3: STGRAF

V: TRBV7-9
size: NA
CDR3: ASSLSVGTDTQY

V: TRBV27
size: NA
CDR3: ASSFRGSYNEQF

V: TRBV5-4
size: NA
CDR3: ATLRTPTDTQY

V: TRBV7-3
size: few
CDR3: ASSSGNSPLH

V: TRBV9
size: few
CDR3: ASSVGGDSYEQY

V: TRBV5-4
size: NA
CDR3: ASSLSRLAGTQETQY

V: TRBV7-9
size: NA
CDR3: ASSLDVALGEAF

V: TRBV6-5
size: NA
CDR3: ASSAMTLDYNEQF

V: TRBV30
size: few
CDR3: AWSINQGRRYGYT

V: TRBV7-9
size: NA
CDR3: ASSYDRGGQPQH

V: TRBV7-9
size: NA
CDR3: ASSLATRSDTQY

V: TRBV30
size: few
CDR3: AWRRFHYNEQF

V: TRBV7-2
size: many
CDR3: ASSRFPGGTNSPLH